Ten or more counts support the clone carrying this T cell receptor beta chain. Its target is not known. This sample was taken from a study of regulatory T cells in long-lasting Graves disease. General study points: TRBV28, TRBJ1-2 and TRBJ2-5 were segments that persistent disease favored.

Arm-PCR with iRepertoire HTBI primers amplified the CDR3 regions for these TCR beta libraries. TCRdb re-analysed the multiplex PCR reads in MiXCR, keeping a single row per CDR3 protein. The data hold about 420,000 distinct CDR3 sequences, with roughly 15% observed a single time. The CDR3 totals 15 residues. CDR1 and CDR2 (germline): MDHEN, SYDVKM. J gave up 4 bases and V 6 bases, and 6 bases lay outside the gene matches. Noted time point: newly diagnosed GD, antithyroid drugs for less than 3 months. TCR sequences were obtained from RNA taken from PBMCs. This sample also appeared in a second study, on T cells in Graves' hyperthyroidism and ophthalmopathy. This second study says: The HTBI set primed first-round TCR CDR3 RT-PCR.

Source: peripheral blood mononuclear cells (PBMCs), taken at new diagnosis, from a patient treated with antithyroid drugs. The receptor was derived from a woman under 30 with Graves disease. The rearrangement links TRBV28 to TRBJ2-7, with TRBD2 matching over 13 bases. CDR3 bases: TGTGCCAGCAGCAGACTAGCGGGAGGTTTATACGAGCAGTACTTC. Translated: CASSRLAGGLYEQYF.